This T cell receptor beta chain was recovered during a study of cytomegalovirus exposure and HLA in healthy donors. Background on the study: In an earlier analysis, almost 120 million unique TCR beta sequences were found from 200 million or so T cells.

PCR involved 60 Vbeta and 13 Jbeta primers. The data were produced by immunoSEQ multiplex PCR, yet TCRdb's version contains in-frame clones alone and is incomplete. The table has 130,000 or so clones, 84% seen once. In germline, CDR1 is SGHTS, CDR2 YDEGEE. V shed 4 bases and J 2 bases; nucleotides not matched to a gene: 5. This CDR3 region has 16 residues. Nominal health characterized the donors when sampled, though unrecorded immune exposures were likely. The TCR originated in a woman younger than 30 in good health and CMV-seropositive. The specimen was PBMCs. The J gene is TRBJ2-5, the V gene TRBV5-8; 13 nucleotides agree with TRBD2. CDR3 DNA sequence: TGTGCCAGCAGCGAGACTAGCGGGGGGTTTCAAGAGACCCAGTACTTC. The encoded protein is CASSETSGGFQETQYF.